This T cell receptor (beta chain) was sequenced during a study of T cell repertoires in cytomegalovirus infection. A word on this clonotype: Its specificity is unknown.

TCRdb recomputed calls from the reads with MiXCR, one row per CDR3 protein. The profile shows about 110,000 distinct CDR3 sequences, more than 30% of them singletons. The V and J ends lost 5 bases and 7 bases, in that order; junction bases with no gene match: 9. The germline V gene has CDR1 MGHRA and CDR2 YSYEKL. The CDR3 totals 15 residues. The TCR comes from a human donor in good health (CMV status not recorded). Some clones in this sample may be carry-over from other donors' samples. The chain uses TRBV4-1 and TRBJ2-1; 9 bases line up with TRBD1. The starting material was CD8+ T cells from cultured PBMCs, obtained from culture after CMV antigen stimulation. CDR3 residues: CASSRSQGAQNEQFF. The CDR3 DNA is TGCGCCAGCAGCAGATCACAGGGGGCGCAAAATGAGCAGTTCTTC.